A selection of T cell receptor beta chains follows, all from one sample in a study of blood T cell repertoires in COVID-19. Profiled with immunoSEQ multiplex PCR; TCRdb holds only in-frame clones, not every one. The table shows under 250,000 clones, with approximately 81% occurring only once. Sample: peripheral blood. All receptors derive from a man aged 45 to 65 who had recovered from COVID-19. CDR3s include the opening cysteine and the closing phenylalanine or tryptophan. D genes are given only for firm matches. The listing skips clone size in some rows; elsewhere it reads once, few, many or a size class.

>.|TRBJ2-6|TRBV10-1|.
CASSLGANVLTF
TGCGCCAGCAGTCTAGGGGCCAACGTCCTGACTTTC
>.|TRBJ2-7|TRBV13|.
CASSLLGGDEQYF
TGTGCCAGCAGCTTGTTGGGGGGAGACGAGCAGTACTTC
>TRBD2|TRBJ2-1|TRBV3-1/TRBV3-2|.
CASSQFSGKGNEQFF
TGTGCCAGCAGCCAGTTTAGCGGGAAAGGTAATGAGCAGTTCTTC
>.|TRBJ1-4|TRBV28|once
CASREGSMREKLFF
TGTGCCAGCAGGGAGGGGAGTATGCGGGAAAAACTGTTTTTT
>.|TRBJ2-7|TRBV7-2|few
CASSLGVASDGYEQYF
TGTGCCAGCAGCTTAGGGGTGGCTAGCGATGGGTACGAGCAGTACTTC
>.|TRBJ2-7|TRBV3-1/TRBV3-2|.
CASSQDPQGTSPTF
TGTGCCAGCAGCCAAGATCCCCAAGGGACATCCCCCACCTTC
>.|TRBJ1-5|TRBV30|.
CAWSKRQRNQPQHF
TGTGCCTGGAGTAAGCGGCAGCGCAATCAGCCCCAGCATTTT
>.|TRBJ2-5|TRBV24-1|.
CATSENPGTLQETQYF
TGTGCCACCAGTGAGAATCCCGGGACACTCCAAGAGACCCAGTACTTC
>TRBD1|TRBJ1-2|TRBV3-1/TRBV3-2|once
CASSTYRGRNYGYTF
TGTGCCAGCAGCACCTACAGGGGGCGGAACTATGGCTACACCTTC
>.|TRBJ2-7|TRBV10-3|.
CAIRRGHTYEQYF
TGTGCCATCAGAAGGGGACACACCTACGAGCAGTACTTC
>TRBD1|TRBJ2-7|TRBV28|.
CASSPPGTGGSEQYF
TGTGCCAGCAGTCCCCCCGGGACAGGGGGCTCCGAGCAGTACTTC
>TRBD1|TRBJ1-5|TRBV18|.
CASSPPGGAGSNQPQHF
TGTGCCAGCTCACCACCAGGGGGCGCAGGGAGCAATCAGCCCCAGCATTTT
>.|TRBJ1-2|TRBV19|.
CASSPRVSGYGYTF
TGTGCCAGTAGTCCCCGAGTCTCTGGCTATGGCTACACCTTC
>.|TRBJ2-7|TRBV7-9|.
CASSLEGGAYEQYF
TGTGCCAGCAGCTTAGAAGGGGGTGCCTACGAGCAGTACTTC
>.|TRBJ2-7|TRBV4-1|.
CASSQDPGSGGIVSEQYF
TGCGCCAGCAGCCAAGATCCGGGTAGTGGCGGGATCGTTAGCGAGCAGTACTTC
>.|TRBJ2-5|TRBV24-1|.
CATSDQADVEETQYF
TGTGCCACCAGTGACCAGGCCGATGTGGAAGAGACCCAGTACTTC
>.|TRBJ1-1|TRBV18|.
CASSPSRVLLNTEAFF
TGTGCCAGCTCACCAAGTCGGGTTTTGCTGAACACTGAAGCTTTCTTT
>TRBD2|TRBJ2-7|TRBV4-2|few
CASSEMELAASYEQYF
TGTGCCAGCAGCGAAATGGAACTAGCGGCCTCCTACGAGCAGTACTTC
>TRBD1|TRBJ2-2|TRBV24-1|.
CATSPGGWDTGELFF
TGTGCCACCAGCCCAGGGGGTTGGGACACCGGGGAGCTGTTTTTT
>TRBD1|TRBJ2-5|TRBV4-1|.
CASSQDLSSLDRQGETQYF
TGCGCCAGCAGCCAAGATCTTTCGAGTTTGGACAGGCAGGGAGAGACCCAGTACTTC
>TRBD2|TRBJ2-1|TRBV27|.
CASSSLAGGSNEQFF
TGTGCCAGCAGTTCCCTAGCGGGAGGGAGCAATGAGCAGTTCTTC
>TRBD1|TRBJ2-6|TRBV24-1|.
CATSDSGQGFFGANVLTF
TGTGCCACCAGTGATTCGGGACAGGGGTTCTTCGGGGCCAACGTCCTGACTTTC
>.|TRBJ1-5|TRBV28|.
CASSGQGNSNQPQHF
TGTGCCAGCAGTGGGCAGGGGAACAGCAATCAGCCCCAGCATTTT
>TRBD2|TRBJ2-7|TRBV10-2|.
CASRVTSGGGGEQYF
TGCGCCAGCAGAGTTACTAGCGGGGGAGGAGGGGAGCAGTACTTC
>.|TRBJ1-1|TRBV7-9|.
CASGGVGTEAFF
TGTGCCAGCGGCGGAGTGGGCACTGAAGCTTTCTTT
>TRBD1|TRBJ1-4|TRBV5-6|.
CASSGGTGGSNEKLFF
TGTGCCAGCAGCGGAGGAACAGGGGGCTCTAATGAAAAACTGTTTTTT
>.|TRBJ2-3|TRBV7-2|.
CASGGLIGTDTQYF
TGTGCCAGCGGAGGACTGATTGGCACAGATACGCAGTATTTT
>.|TRBJ1-2|TRBV25-1|.
CASSEWGGSTNYGYTF
TGTGCCAGCAGTGAATGGGGGGGGTCAACTAACTATGGCTACACCTTC